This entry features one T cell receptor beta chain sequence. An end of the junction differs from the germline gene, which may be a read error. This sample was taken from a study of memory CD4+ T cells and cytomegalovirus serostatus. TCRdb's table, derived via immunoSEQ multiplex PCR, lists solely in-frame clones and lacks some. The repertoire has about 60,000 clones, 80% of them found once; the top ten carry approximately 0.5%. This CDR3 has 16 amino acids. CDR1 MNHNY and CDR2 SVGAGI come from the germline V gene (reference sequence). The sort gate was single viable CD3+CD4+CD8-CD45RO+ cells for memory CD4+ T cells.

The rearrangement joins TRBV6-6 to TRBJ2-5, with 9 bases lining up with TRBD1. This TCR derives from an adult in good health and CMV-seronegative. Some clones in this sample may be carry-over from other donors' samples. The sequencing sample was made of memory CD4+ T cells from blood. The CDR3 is CASSAYKDRGEEAQYF. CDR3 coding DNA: TGTGCCAGCAGTGCCTACAAAGACAGGGGGGAAGAGGCCCAGTACTTC.